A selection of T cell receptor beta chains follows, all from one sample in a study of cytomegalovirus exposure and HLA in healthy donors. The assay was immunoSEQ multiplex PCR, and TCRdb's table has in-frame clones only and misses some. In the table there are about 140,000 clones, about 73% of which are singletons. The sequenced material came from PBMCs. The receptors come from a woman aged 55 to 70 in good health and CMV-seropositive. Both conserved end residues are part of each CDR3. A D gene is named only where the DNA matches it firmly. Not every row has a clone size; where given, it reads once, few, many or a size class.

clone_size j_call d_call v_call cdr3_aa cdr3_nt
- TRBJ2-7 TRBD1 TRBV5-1 CASSYRDRGYEQYF TGCGCCAGCAGCTACCGGGACAGGGGCTACGAGCAGTACTTC
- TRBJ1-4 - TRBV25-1 CASSESGRANEKLFF TGTGCCAGCAGTGAATCTGGGAGAGCAAATGAAAAACTGTTTTTT
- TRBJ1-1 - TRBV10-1 CASRQNLNTEAFF TGCGCCAGTAGACAGAATTTGAACACTGAAGCTTTCTTT
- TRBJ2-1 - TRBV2 CASSGATSYNEQFF TGTGCCAGCAGTGGGGCTACGTCCTACAATGAGCAGTTCTTC
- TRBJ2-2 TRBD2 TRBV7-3 CASSPYLRSRTSGLSNTGELFF TGTGCCAGCAGCCCCTATTTACGGTCTAGGACTAGCGGGTTGTCGAACACCGGGGAGCTGTTTTTT
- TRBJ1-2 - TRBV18 CASSPGDGYTF TGTGCCAGCTCACCCGGGGATGGCTACACCTTC
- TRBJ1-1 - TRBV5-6 CASSLGASGYTEAFF TGTGCCAGCAGCTTGGGGGCTTCGGGGTACACTGAAGCTTTCTTT
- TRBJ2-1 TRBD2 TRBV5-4 CASRTSGRGNEQFF TGTGCCAGCAGGACTAGCGGGAGAGGCAATGAGCAGTTCTTC
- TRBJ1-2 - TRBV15 CATSIRGNYGYTF TGTGCCACCAGCATCAGGGGAAACTATGGCTACACCTTC
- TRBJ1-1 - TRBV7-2 CASSSLGVNTEAFF TGTGCCAGCAGCTCGCTGGGAGTGAACACTGAAGCTTTCTTT
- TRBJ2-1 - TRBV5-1 CASSLVRSRSSYNEQFF TGCGCCAGCAGCTTGGTTCGGTCGAGGAGCTCCTACAATGAGCAGTTCTTC
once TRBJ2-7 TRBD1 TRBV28 CASSLETGDEQYF TGTGCCAGCAGTTTGGAAACAGGGGACGAGCAGTACTTC
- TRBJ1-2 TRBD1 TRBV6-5 CASTQGQIYGYTF TGTGCCAGCACCCAGGGACAGATATATGGCTACACCTTC
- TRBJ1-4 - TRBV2 CASRRQATNEKLFF TGTGCCAGCCGAAGACAAGCAACTAATGAAAAACTGTTTTTT
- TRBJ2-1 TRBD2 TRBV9 CASTGYSGSYNEQFF TGTGCCAGCACCGGCTATAGCGGGAGCTACAATGAGCAGTTCTTC
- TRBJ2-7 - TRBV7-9 CASSSVTYEQYF TGTGCCAGCAGCTCCGTTACCTACGAGCAGTACTTC
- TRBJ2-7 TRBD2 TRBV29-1 CSAFTGTSGYEQYF TGCAGCGCCTTCACCGGGACTAGCGGTTACGAGCAGTACTTC
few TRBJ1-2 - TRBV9 CASSVDPTNYGYTF TGTGCCAGCAGCGTAGATCCTACTAACTATGGCTACACCTTC
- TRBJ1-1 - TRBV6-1 CASSVEGVWITEAFF TGTGCCAGCAGTGTAGAGGGGGTTTGGATCACTGAAGCTTTCTTT
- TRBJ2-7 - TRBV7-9 CASSHSGGPREQYF TGTGCCAGCAGCCACAGCGGAGGCCCTAGGGAGCAGTACTTC
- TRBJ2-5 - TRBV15 CATSRDSRETQYF TGTGCCACCAGCAGAGATTCGAGGGAGACCCAGTACTTC
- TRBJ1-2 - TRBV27 CASSPQGYGYTF TGTGCCAGCAGTCCACAGGGATATGGCTACACCTTC
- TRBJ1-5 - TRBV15 CATSRVMSGLSNQPQHF TGTGCCACCAGCAGAGTTATGTCGGGACTGAGCAATCAGCCCCAGCATTTT
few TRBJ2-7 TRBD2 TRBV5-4 CASSRPGGGSYEQYF TGTGCCAGCAGCCGGCCGGGGGGTGGGTCCTACGAGCAGTACTTC
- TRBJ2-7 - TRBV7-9 CASSLALRVPSYEQYF TGTGCCAGCAGCTTAGCCCTCAGGGTACCCTCCTACGAGCAGTACTTC
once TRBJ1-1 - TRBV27 CASSFATITGNTEAFF TGTGCCAGCAGTTTCGCCACAATTACGGGGAACACTGAAGCTTTCTTT
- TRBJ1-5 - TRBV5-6 CASSLGTVSNQPQHF TGTGCCAGCAGCTTGGGGACAGTTAGCAATCAGCCCCAGCATTTT
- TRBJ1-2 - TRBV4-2 CASSQDRSSAHYGYTF TGTGCCAGCAGCCAAGATCGTTCCTCCGCGCACTATGGCTACACCTTC
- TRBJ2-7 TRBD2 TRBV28 CASTAGGGYEQYF TGTGCCAGCACCGCGGGCGGGGGCTACGAGCAGTACTTC
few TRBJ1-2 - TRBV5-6 CASHTGYGGYTF TGTGCCAGCCATACAGGGTACGGCGGCTACACCTTC
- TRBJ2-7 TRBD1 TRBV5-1 CASSLGPGQSYEQYF TGCGCCAGCAGCTTGGGACCGGGACAGAGTTACGAGCAGTACTTC
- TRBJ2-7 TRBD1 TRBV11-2 CASSLGYRGDYEQYF TGTGCCAGCAGCTTAGGGTACAGGGGAGATTACGAGCAGTACTTC
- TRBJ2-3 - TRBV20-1 CSASRDTQYF TGCAGTGCGAGTAGAGATACGCAGTATTTT
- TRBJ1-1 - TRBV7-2 CASSFSGTLNTEAFF TGTGCCAGCAGCTTTTCCGGGACTCTGAACACTGAAGCTTTCTTT
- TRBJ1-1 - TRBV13 CASSLGGEAFF TGTGCCAGCAGCTTAGGCGGGGAAGCTTTCTTT
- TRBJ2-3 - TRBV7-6 CASSLLGQSTDTQYF TGTGCCAGCAGCTTACTTGGACAGAGCACAGATACGCAGTATTTT
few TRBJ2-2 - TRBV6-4 CASSDWPNTGELFF TGTGCCAGCAGTGACTGGCCAAACACCGGGGAGCTGTTTTTT
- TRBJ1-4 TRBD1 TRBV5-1 CASRAGQGETNEKLFF TGCGCCAGCAGAGCTGGACAGGGAGAAACTAATGAAAAACTGTTTTTT
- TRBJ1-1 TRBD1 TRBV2 CASSGDRNTEAFF TGTGCCAGCAGTGGGGACAGAAACACTGAAGCTTTCTTT
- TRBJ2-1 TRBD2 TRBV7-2 CASSSASGLAGELQFF TGTGCCAGCAGCTCAGCTTCCGGACTAGCGGGAGAGTTACAGTTCTTC
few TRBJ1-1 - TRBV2 CASKLTGNTEAFF TGTGCCAGCAAACTTACAGGGAACACTGAAGCTTTCTTT
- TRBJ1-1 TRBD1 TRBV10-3 CAAMGQTNTEAFF TGTGCCGCAATGGGACAGACGAACACTGAAGCTTTCTTT
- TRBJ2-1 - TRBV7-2 CASSLAQGGGNEQFF TGTGCCAGCAGCTTAGCGCAAGGAGGAGGCAATGAGCAGTTCTTC
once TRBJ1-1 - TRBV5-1 CASTWGGGNTEAFF TGCGCCAGCACTTGGGGGGGCGGGAACACTGAAGCTTTCTTT
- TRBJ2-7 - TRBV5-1 CASSYGSQAEQYF TGCGCCAGCAGCTACGGGAGCCAGGCCGAGCAGTACTTC
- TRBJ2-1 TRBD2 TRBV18 CASSPGLAALREQFF TGTGCCAGCTCACCGGGACTAGCGGCCTTGAGGGAGCAGTTCTTC